Below are 30 T cell receptor beta chains sequenced from a single sample in a study of blood T cells in healthy people across ages. Through a sample-barcoded 5' primer and a J-beta primer mix, a second PCR was run for roughly 7 to 12 cycles. Using its own MiXCR run on the 5' RACE reads, TCRdb lists one record per CDR3 protein. Of around 1,600,000 distinct CDR3 sequences in the sample, 40% to 45% were seen once. The sample comprised blood. The origin of the receptors is a woman aged 18-29 years in good health.

J is TRBJ1-4 and V is TRBV29-1; possibly TRBD1 for D (6 bases). Germline CDR1 and CDR2: SQVTM and ANQGSEA. This CDR3 is 13 amino acids long. V gave up 6 bases and J gave up 6 bases, with 14 bases separating them. CDR3 loop: CSVRGGADEKLFF. CDR3 sequence (DNA): TGCAGCGTCCGGGGGGGGGCGGATGAAAAACTGTTTTTT.

The CDR3 nucleotides read TGTGCCAGCAGCCCCGGGAGGCTGCCCCATACGCAGTATTTT. It codes for CASSPGRLPHTQYF. The V gene is TRBV9, the J gene TRBJ2-3, with 7 bases fitting TRBD2. Looked up from germline, CDR1 is SGDLS and CDR2 is YYNGEE. The CDR3 runs 14 residues. The junction had 9 bases not matched to a gene; V was cut back by 4 bases and J by 7 bases.

The rearrangement uses TRBV20-1 and TRBJ1-1, with D uncertain. The V and J ends lost 6 bases and 3 bases respectively, with 17 bases between them. The germline V gene has CDR1 DFQATT and CDR2 SNEGSKA (reference sequence). The CDR3 length is 14 residues. The CDR3 DNA follows: TGCAGTGCCCAGAGGGAAGGCAGAGACACTGAAGCTTTCTTT. Amino acid sequence: CSAQREGRDTEAFF.

CDR3 DNA sequence: TGTGCCAGCAGAGACAGGGCTGAAGCTTTCTTT. This codes for CASRDRAEAFF. The chain combines TRBV6-2 or TRBV6-3 with TRBJ1-1, with 7 bases aligning to TRBD1. The CDR3 extends over 11 amino acids. The V gene end was trimmed by 6 bases and the J gene end by 6 bases; junction bases not matched to a gene: 1. CDR1 is MNHEY and CDR2 is SVGEGT in the germline V gene.

V gene TRBV20-1 combines with J gene TRBJ2-5; D is undetermined. CDR1 is DFQATT and CDR2 is SNEGSKA in the germline V gene (reference sequence). V shed 0 bases and J shed 2 bases, with 10 bases lying between them. This CDR3 is 14 amino acids long. CDR3 nucleotide sequence: TGCAGTGCTAGAGAGGGAAGGGTTCAAGAGACCCAGTACTTC. This encodes CSAREGRVQETQYF.

This clonotype was picked up a small number of times. The V and J genes are TRBV4-2 and TRBJ1-2; no firm D call. Deletions cut 8 bases from V and 7 bases from J, with 17 bases between. Germline V CDR1 and CDR2: LGHNA, YNFKEQ. CDR3 length: 13 amino acids. CDR3 sequence: CASSQDMEFGYTF. As DNA, the CDR3 is TGTGCCAGCTCCCAAGACATGGAGTTTGGCTACACCTTC.

This clonotype was picked up a small number of times. The rearrangement joins TRBV18 to TRBJ2-1; the match to TRBD2 covers 13 bases. CDR1 and CDR2 (germline): KGHSH, LQKENI. V lost 6 bases to trimming and J lost 6 bases; unmatched junction nucleotides: 14. The CDR3 is made up of 18 amino acids. The CDR3 spells CASSRTSGRVLGLNEQFF. The DNA for the CDR3 is TGTGCCAGCTCCCGGACTAGCGGGAGAGTACTAGGACTCAATGAGCAGTTCTTC.

The V gene is TRBV6-2 or TRBV6-3, the J gene TRBJ1-1; 7 positions agree with TRBD1. The CDR3 extends over 16 amino acids. The trim removed 4 bases at V and 7 bases at J, leaving 15 bases unmatched. CDR1 and CDR2 from the germline V gene are MNHEY and SVGEGT. The CDR3 region is CASSSYLRDSRREAFF. The CDR3 nucleotides read TGTGCCAGCAGTTCCTATCTAAGGGACAGCCGACGTGAAGCTTTCTTT.

The chain is built from TRBV27 and TRBJ2-1; TRBD1 might be the D (5 bases). The CDR3 is 15 residues long. CDR1 MNHEY and CDR2 SMNVEV come from the germline V gene (reference sequence). V gave up 3 bases and J gave up 9 bases, with 18 bases separating them. This CDR3 reads CASSLLVTAGSEQFF. The CDR3 DNA follows: TGTGCCAGCAGTTTGTTAGTGACGGCAGGGTCTGAGCAGTTCTTC.

As for this clonotype: Sequence at one end of the junction differs from germline and may be a read error. The chain carries TRBV15 and TRBJ1-5; no clear D. Per the germline V gene, CDR1 is LNHNV and CDR2 is YYDKDF (reference sequence). This CDR3 has 15 residues. The CDR3 is CTTSRDPWTDQPQHF. Written as DNA, the CDR3 is TGTACCACCAGCAGAGATCCCTGGACCGATCAGCCCCAGCATTTT.

This chain uses TRBV4-3 with TRBJ1-1; D ambiguous. Germline V gene sequence: CDR1 LGHNA, CDR2 YSLEER. The CDR3 length is 15 residues. Between the trimmed V and J ends, which lost 6 bases and 1 base, there was a span of 15 bases. The chain's CDR3 is CASRQKGVGNTEAFF. DNA of the CDR3: TGCGCCAGCAGACAAAAGGGAGTAGGGAACACTGAAGCTTTCTTT.

V usage is TRBV29-1 and J usage is TRBJ2-7; 12 nucleotides line up with TRBD2. V shed 6 bases, J shed 2 bases, and the junction held 5 bases outside the gene matches. Germline CDR1 is SQVTM and CDR2 is ANQGSEA. The CDR3 has 14 residues. The CDR3 sequence: CSVARTSGTYEQYF. In DNA form, the CDR3 reads TGCAGCGTAGCCAGGACTAGCGGGACCTACGAGCAGTACTTC.

The CDR3 coding sequence is TGTGCCAGCAGCAGCTCCGGGACTAGACCTTCCTACAATGAGCAGTTCTTC. Its translation: CASSSSGTRPSYNEQFF. This chain connects TRBV7-2 to TRBJ2-1, with TRBD2 identical over 8 bases. The CDR3 contains 17 residues. Germline V gene data show CDR1 as SGHTA and CDR2 as FQGNSA. Trimming at V came to 5 bases and at J to 1 base, leaving 10 bases not matched to a gene.

This clonotype was counted between two and nine times. The chain carries TRBV7-2 and TRBJ2-2, with D perhaps TRBD1 (6 bases). Trimming cost V 3 bases and J 0 bases, with 11 bases left between them. CDR3 length equals 16 residues. Germline V gene data show CDR1 as SGHTA and CDR2 as FQGNSA. The CDR3 DNA follows: TGTGCCAGCAGCTTGGCCGGGACAACGAACACCGGGGAGCTGTTTTTT. This gives the protein CASSLAGTTNTGELFF. Looking up the rest from reference TRBV7-2 and TRBJ2-2 gives the full variable domain: GAGVSQSPSNKVTEKGKDVELRCDPISGHTALYWYRQSLGQGLEFLIYFQGNSAPDKSGLPSDRFSAERTGGSVSTLTIQRTQQEDSAVYLCASSLAGTTNTGELFFGEGSRLTVL.

This clonotype was picked up a small number of times. This chain's CDR3 is CASRERGGTDTQYF. CDR3 DNA: TGTGCCAGCAGGGAGCGGGGGGGCACAGATACGCAGTATTTT. This sequence joins TRBV6-2 or TRBV6-3 and TRBJ2-3; 9 nucleotides line up with TRBD2. With V trimmed by 6 bases and J by 1 base, 2 bases remained unmatched. The CDR3 length is 14 residues. The germline CDR1 and CDR2 sequences are MNHEY and SVGEGT.

The V call is TRBV18, the J call TRBJ2-6; 8 nucleotides align to TRBD1. V shed 8 bases, J shed 0 bases, and the junction held 12 bases outside the gene matches. Germline V gives CDR1 KGHSH, CDR2 LQKENI. The CDR3 is 18 amino acids. CDR3 amino acids: CASVVLTGASSGANVLTF. The CDR3 bases are TGTGCCAGCGTGGTCTTGACAGGGGCGAGCTCTGGGGCCAACGTCCTGACTTTC.

This clonotype was counted only a few times. This CDR3 reads CSATGPMGKNIQYF. The DNA of the CDR3 is TGCAGTGCGACGGGACCCATGGGCAAAAACATTCAGTACTTC. J is TRBJ2-4 and V is TRBV20-1, with D perhaps matching TRBD1 or TRBD2 (5 bases each). CDR3 length: 14 residues. Germline V gives CDR1 DFQATT, CDR2 SNEGSKA (reference sequence). Deletions cut 6 bases from V and 3 bases from J, with 15 bases between.

The chain uses TRBV11-1 and TRBJ2-2; D is tentatively TRBD1 or TRBD2 (5 bases each). Trimming took off 5 bases at V and 2 bases at J, with 9 bases between the two ends. The CDR3 totals 14 residues. Germline-derived CDR1 and CDR2 are SGHAT and FQDESV (reference sequence). CDR3 in amino acids: CASSDRDNTGELFF. The CDR3 DNA reads TGTGCCAGCAGCGACCGGGACAACACCGGGGAGCTGTTTTTT.

The gene calls are TRBV5-1 and TRBJ2-5, with D maybe TRBD1 (5 bases). The DNA end favors TRBJ2-7, so the J call may be wrong. The CDR3 totals 12 residues. Germline loops: CDR1 SGHRS, CDR2 YFSETQ. CDR3 loop: CASHRQGYEQYF. The DNA for the CDR3 is TGCGCCAGCCACAGGCAAGGCTACGAGCAGTACTTC.

The table lists this clonotype with a few counts. CDR3: CASSVASGDTQYF. The CDR3 DNA sequence: TGTGCCAGCAGCGTAGCAAGCGGAGATACGCAGTATTTT. The chain uses TRBV9 and TRBJ2-3; tentatively, D is TRBD2 (5 bases). CDR3 size: 13 residues. With 0 bases removed from V and 5 bases from J, the gap between germline ends came to 7 bases. Germline assignment: CDR1 SGDLS and CDR2 YYNGEE.

This clonotype was seen just once. V usage is TRBV4-3 and J usage is TRBJ2-7, with D possibly called TRBD1 or TRBD2 (5 bases each). Trimming removed 0 bases at V and 5 bases at J, with 20 bases between. Germline loops: CDR1 LGHNA, CDR2 YSLEER. The CDR3 runs to 17 residues. Here the CDR3 reads CASSQDVPGRGADEQYF. The CDR3 nucleotides read TGCGCCAGCAGCCAAGATGTGCCGGGACGGGGTGCCGACGAGCAGTACTTC.

V and J are TRBV9 and TRBJ1-1; 9 nucleotides agree with TRBD1. V trimming: 4 bases; J trimming: 4 bases; junction bases outside the gene matches: 8. Looked up from germline, CDR1 is SGDLS and CDR2 is YYNGEE. This CDR3 region has 15 residues. This CDR3 is CASSRDRVGITEAFF. The CDR3 DNA is TGTGCCAGCAGCCGGGACAGGGTTGGGATCACTGAAGCTTTCTTT.

This chain links TRBV5-5 with TRBJ1-1; 9 bases line up with TRBD1. The CDR3 length is 15 residues. Unmatched junction bases numbered 7, after V lost 5 bases and J lost 2 bases. Germline V gene sequence: CDR1 SGHKS, CDR2 YYEKEE (reference sequence). In DNA, the CDR3 is TGTGCCAGCAGGACACAGGGGGCCCTCAACACTGAAGCTTTCTTT. Translating it yields CASRTQGALNTEAFF.

V gene TRBV4-1 combines with J gene TRBJ1-1, with 7 bases identical to TRBD1. The CDR3 runs 16 residues. The V segment lost 0 bases and the J segment 4 bases; nucleotides outside the gene matches: 8. Germline CDR1 and CDR2: MGHRA and YSYEKL. DNA for the CDR3: TGCGCCAGCAGCCAAGAGGGCGGCAGGGGGGCCACTGAAGCTTTCTTT. Its translation is CASSQEGGRGATEAFF.

The V and J genes are TRBV27 and TRBJ2-5; possible D gene TRBD2, 6 bases. V was trimmed by 5 bases and J by 11 bases, leaving 21 bases between them. This CDR3 comprises 14 residues. Germline V gene data show CDR1 as MNHEY and CDR2 as SMNVEV (reference sequence). DNA for the CDR3: TGTGCCAGCAGTATAAGCGGAGGGAACAATGAGCAGTACTTC. Its protein is CASSISGGNNEQYF.

There are a few counts of this clonotype. The CDR3 here is CSARDNGRTYNEQFF. The CDR3 region has the DNA TGCAGTGCTAGAGATAATGGGAGAACCTACAATGAGCAGTTCTTC. V usage is TRBV20-1 and J usage is TRBJ2-1; D might be TRBD2 (5 bases). Deletions cut 0 bases from V and 2 bases from J, with 11 bases between. From germline, CDR1 is DFQATT and CDR2 SNEGSKA (reference sequence). The CDR3 is 15 amino acids.

This chain connects TRBV5-1 to TRBJ2-7; TRBD1 aligns across 8 bases. The V gene's germline CDR1 is SGHRS and CDR2 YFSETQ. The trim removed 2 bases at V and 3 bases at J, leaving 7 bases unmatched. This CDR3 is 15 amino acids long. The CDR3 loop reads CASSFSTGGFYEQYF. The DNA for the CDR3 is TGCGCCAGCAGCTTCTCTACAGGGGGGTTCTACGAGCAGTACTTC.

The genes are TRBV12-3 or TRBV12-4 and TRBJ2-1; D gene ambiguous. This CDR3 is built from 15 residues. Trimming cost V 7 bases and J 7 bases, with 20 bases left between them. CDR3 in DNA: TGTGCCAGCACTTCCCTGGGGAAAGTTGGGAATGAGCAGTTCTTC. Translating it yields CASTSLGKVGNEQFF.

The sample holds a few counts of this clonotype. An end of the junction differs from the germline gene, which may be a read error. The chain uses TRBV30 and TRBJ2-3, with a possible D match to TRBD2 (5 bases). The CDR3 totals 16 residues. From germline, CDR1 is GTSNPN and CDR2 SVGIG (reference sequence). The chain's CDR3 is CAWSVPGESSTDTQYF. Written as DNA, the CDR3 is TGTGCCTGGAGTGTTCCCGGGGAATCTAGCACAGACACGCAGTATTTT.

The rearrangement links TRBV20-1 to TRBJ2-7; D could derive from TRBD1 or TRBD2 (5 bases each). The V gene lost 5 bases and the J gene lost 3 bases, with 17 bases spanning the gap. The CDR3 has 14 amino acids. Germline CDR1 and CDR2: DFQATT and SNEGSKA (reference sequence). CDR3 bases: TGCAGTGCTGGGGCAGCGGCAAGCTTCTACGAGCAGTACTTC. Amino acid sequence: CSAGAAASFYEQYF.